This T cell receptor (beta chain) originates from a study of T cell responses to AZD1222 COVID-19 vaccine. For this clone: The antigen remains undetermined.

This CDR3 comprises 14 residues. Germline V gene sequence: CDR1 MNHNY, CDR2 SVGAGI (reference sequence). The ends lost 4 bases at V and 4 bases at J; junction bases unmatched: 5. Assay used: immunoSEQ multiplex PCR; TCRdb lists only in-frame clones, some missing. The data show roughly 81,000 clones, over 75% seen once. Overall study findings and caveats: Once two AZD1222 doses were given, Spike-specific TCR breadth and depth went up. Vaccine-related CD4 TCRs covered spike, predominating at 160-218 and 743-854.

This chain connects TRBV6-6 to TRBJ2-7; 9 bases align to TRBD1. Sequenced here: peripheral blood, sampled on day 0 of AZD1222 vaccination. This TCR derives from an adult in good health. The CDR3 DNA reads as TGTGCCAGCAGTTTCAACAGGGGGCAATACGAGCAGTACTTC. Translation: CASSFNRGQYEQYF.